This is a list of T cell receptor beta chains from one sample in a study of a mutant IDH1 vaccine in newly diagnosed glioma. Here immunoSEQ multiplex PCR was the method, and the copy in TCRdb shows in-frame clones only, minus some. In the table there are around 54,000 clones, more than 75% of which are singletons. Their antigens are not known. This material consisted of PBMCs, taken from a glioma patient whose treatment included an IDH1 peptide vaccine. The receptor set was obtained from a man aged 40-50 years with glioma. The CDR3 runs from the conserved cysteine through the conserved F or W. The D gene is left open where the match is weak. A row's size may be missing; if present it is once, few, many or a size class.

V gene	J gene	D gene	clone size	CDR3 protein	CDR3 DNA
TRBV15	TRBJ1-5	.	.	CATSRDPQVGQPQHF	TGTGCCACCAGCAGAGATCCGCAGGTAGGCCAGCCCCAGCATTTT
TRBV7-9	TRBJ2-3	TRBD1	.	CASSYGQGETDTQYF	TGTGCCAGCAGCTACGGACAGGGAGAGACAGATACGCAGTATTTT
TRBV15	TRBJ2-7	.	.	CATSSWDTYEQYF	TGTGCCACCAGCAGCTGGGACACCTACGAGCAGTACTTC
TRBV7-2	TRBJ2-6	.	.	CASSKWANVLTF	TGTGCCAGCAGTAAATGGGCCAACGTCCTGACTTTC
TRBV7-2	TRBJ2-2	TRBD1	.	CASRGQGHTGELFF	TGTGCCAGCAGAGGACAGGGTCACACCGGGGAGCTGTTTTTT
TRBV19	TRBJ2-7	.	.	CASSIDPSGFEQYF	TGTGCCAGTAGTATAGACCCCTCAGGCTTCGAGCAGTACTTC
TRBV9	TRBJ1-3	.	once	CASSVGDILSGNTIYF	TGTGCCAGCAGCGTAGGGGACATACTCTCTGGAAACACCATATATTTT
TRBV19	TRBJ2-7	.	.	CASSIGAGVYEQYF	TGTGCCAGTAGTATTGGAGCAGGGGTCTACGAGCAGTACTTC
TRBV5-6	TRBJ2-2	.	.	CASSLGSTGLAGELFF	TGTGCCAGCAGCTTGGGGTCGACAGGATTGGCCGGGGAGCTGTTTTTT
TRBV7-2	TRBJ1-1	TRBD1	.	CASSPGQVNTEAFF	TGTGCCAGCAGCCCGGGACAGGTGAACACTGAAGCTTTCTTT
TRBV2	TRBJ2-1	.	few	CASSEVEQFF	TGTGCCAGCAGTGAGGTTGAGCAGTTCTTC
TRBV18	TRBJ2-3	TRBD2	.	CASSSRTSGSSTDTQYF	TGTGCCAGCTCATCTCGGACTAGCGGATCTAGCACAGATACGCAGTATTTT
TRBV7-9	TRBJ1-3	.	few	CASSLGDLSGNTIYF	TGTGCCAGCAGCTTAGGTGATCTCTCTGGAAACACCATATATTTT
TRBV27	TRBJ2-2	.	.	CASSLLSEPISGTGELFF	TGTGCCAGCAGTTTACTTAGCGAGCCAATTTCGGGGACCGGGGAGCTGTTTTTT
TRBV7-2	TRBJ2-1	.	.	CASTQGTSSGNEQFF	TGTGCCAGCACCCAAGGGACTTCTTCGGGGAATGAGCAGTTCTTC
TRBV7-2	TRBJ1-1	.	.	CASSFGRQTPSFF	TGTGCCAGCAGCTTTGGGCGACAGACTCCCAGCTTCTTT
TRBV6-6	TRBJ1-1	TRBD1	.	CASTYDSGGEAFF	TGTGCCAGCACCTACGACTCAGGGGGCGAAGCTTTCTTT
TRBV9	TRBJ2-1	.	.	CASSPRGSYNEQFF	TGTGCCAGCAGCCCCCGTGGCTCCTACAATGAGCAGTTCTTC
TRBV4-1	TRBJ2-3	.	.	CASSHATLAGTDTQYF	TGCGCCAGCAGCCATGCCACCTTGGCGGGCACAGATACGCAGTATTTT
TRBV4-2	TRBJ1-2	TRBD1	.	CAGRNTMRTGSNYGYTF	TGTGCCGGCAGAAACACCATGAGGACAGGTTCAAACTATGGCTACACCTTC
TRBV5-1	TRBJ2-5	.	once	CASKPGVASLTRYQETQYF	TGCGCCAGCAAGCCAGGTGTGGCTAGCCTGACCCGATATCAAGAGACCCAGTACTTC
TRBV5-1	TRBJ1-1	.	few	CASSFGGRYLEAFF	TGCGCCAGCAGCTTCGGGGGCCGCTATCTGGAAGCTTTCTTT
TRBV14	TRBJ1-6	.	.	CASSQDFSYNSPLHF	TGTGCCAGCAGCCAAGACTTCTCCTATAATTCACCCCTCCACTTT
TRBV11-2	TRBJ1-1	.	few	CASSLRGTPNTEAFF	TGTGCCAGCAGCTTACGGGGTACTCCGAACACTGAAGCTTTCTTT
TRBV19	TRBJ1-3	TRBD1	.	CASLRDRSSGNTIYF	TGTGCCAGCCTTAGGGACAGGAGCTCTGGAAACACCATATATTTT
TRBV5-1	TRBJ2-1	.	.	CASSLEKGSLGYNEQFF	TGCGCCAGCAGCTTGGAGAAGGGGAGCTTGGGGTACAATGAGCAGTTCTTC
TRBV5-6	TRBJ2-7	.	few	CASSLLQTSYEQYF	TGTGCCAGCAGCTTGCTACAGACCTCCTACGAGCAGTACTTC
TRBV27	TRBJ2-3	.	.	CASRPRGDTQYF	TGTGCCAGCAGGCCTCGAGGAGATACGCAGTATTTT
TRBV18	TRBJ2-2	TRBD1	.	CASSAGRDRSTGELFF	TGTGCCAGCTCAGCTGGCCGGGACAGGAGCACCGGGGAGCTGTTTTTT
TRBV5-8	TRBJ2-3	.	.	CASSALSRFASTDTQYF	TGTGCCAGCAGCGCCCTCTCGCGCTTTGCTAGCACAGATACGCAGTATTTT
TRBV19	TRBJ2-2	.	.	CASSWRVGTTGELFF	TGTGCCAGTAGTTGGAGGGTGGGGACCACCGGGGAGCTGTTTTTT
TRBV9	TRBJ2-7	TRBD1	.	CASSRGQGEPWGEQYF	TGTGCCAGCAGCCGCGGACAGGGGGAACCCTGGGGCGAGCAGTACTTC
TRBV10-3	TRBJ2-7	.	.	CAISARLVTYEQYF	TGTGCCATCAGCGCCCGACTAGTAACGTACGAGCAGTACTTC
TRBV6-1	TRBJ2-5	.	.	CASRKQAYQETQYF	TGTGCCAGCAGGAAACAGGCGTACCAAGAGACCCAGTACTTC
TRBV6-1	TRBJ2-7	.	.	CASSEAGYYEQYF	TGTGCCAGCAGTGAGGCAGGCTACTACGAGCAGTACTTC
TRBV29-1	TRBJ1-4	.	few	CSVEEGRAEKLFF	TGCAGCGTTGAAGAGGGCAGGGCGGAAAAACTGTTTTTT
TRBV5-1	TRBJ2-3	TRBD2	.	CASSLGLVAGGSDTQYF	TGCGCCAGCAGCTTGGGGTTGGTAGCGGGAGGATCAGATACGCAGTATTTT
TRBV27	TRBJ2-7	.	.	CASSYRYTDEQYF	TGTGCCAGCAGTTACAGGTATACCGACGAGCAGTACTTC
TRBV5-4	TRBJ2-2	.	.	CASGANLGGELFF	TGTGCCAGCGGCGCCAATCTTGGCGGGGAGCTGTTTTTT
TRBV25-1	TRBJ2-7	TRBD2	few	CASSLLAGVYEQYF	TGTGCCAGCAGCCTCCTAGCGGGAGTCTACGAGCAGTACTTC
TRBV6-1	TRBJ2-7	.	once	CASSEADRFRLGGDEQYF	TGTGCCAGCAGTGAAGCCGACAGGTTCCGTTTGGGCGGCGACGAGCAGTACTTC
TRBV6-5	TRBJ1-5	.	.	CASSPGHNQPQHF	TGTGCCAGCAGTCCAGGACACAATCAGCCCCAGCATTTT
TRBV5-4	TRBJ1-2	.	few	CASSRPVRADYGYTF	TGTGCCAGCAGCCGGCCTGTGAGGGCAGACTATGGCTACACCTTC
TRBV27	TRBJ1-2	.	.	CASSLRGGRVEGLTYGYTF	TGTGCCAGCAGTTTGAGGGGGGGTCGGGTGGAGGGGTTAACTTATGGCTACACCTTC
TRBV6-1	TRBJ1-1	.	.	CASSKTDMNTEAFF	TGTGCCAGCAGTAAGACAGACATGAACACTGAAGCTTTCTTT
TRBV10-3	TRBJ2-7	TRBD1	.	CAISEGDRLYEQYF	TGTGCCATCAGTGAGGGGGACAGGCTCTACGAGCAGTACTTC
TRBV7-8	TRBJ1-5	TRBD1	.	CASSPGQVSLNSQPQHF	TGTGCCAGCAGCCCCGGACAGGTATCGCTGAATAGTCAGCCCCAGCATTTT